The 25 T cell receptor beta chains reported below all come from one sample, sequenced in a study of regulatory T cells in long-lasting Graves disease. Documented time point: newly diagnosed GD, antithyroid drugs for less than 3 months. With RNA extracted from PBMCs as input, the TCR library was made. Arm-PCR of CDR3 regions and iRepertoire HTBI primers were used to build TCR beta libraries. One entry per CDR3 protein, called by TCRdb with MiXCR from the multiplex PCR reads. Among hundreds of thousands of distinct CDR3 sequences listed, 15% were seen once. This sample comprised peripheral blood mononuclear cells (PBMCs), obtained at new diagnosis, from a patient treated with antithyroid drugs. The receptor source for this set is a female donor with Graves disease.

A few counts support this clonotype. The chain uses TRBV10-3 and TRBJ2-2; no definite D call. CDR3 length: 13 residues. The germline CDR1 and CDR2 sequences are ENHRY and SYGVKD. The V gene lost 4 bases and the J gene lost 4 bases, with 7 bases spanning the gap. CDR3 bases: TGTGCCATCAGTGGGCAGGTCACCGGGGAGCTGTTTTTT. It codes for CAISGQVTGELFF.

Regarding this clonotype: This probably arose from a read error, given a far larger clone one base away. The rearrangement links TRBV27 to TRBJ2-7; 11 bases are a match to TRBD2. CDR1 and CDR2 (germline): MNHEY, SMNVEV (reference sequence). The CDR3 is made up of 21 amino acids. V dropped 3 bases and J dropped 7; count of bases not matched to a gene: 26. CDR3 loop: CASSFLTSWLAGGLSYNEQYF. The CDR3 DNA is TGTGCCAGCAGTTTCCTAACGTCTTGGCTAGCGGGAGGCTTGTCCTACAATGAGCAGTACTTC.

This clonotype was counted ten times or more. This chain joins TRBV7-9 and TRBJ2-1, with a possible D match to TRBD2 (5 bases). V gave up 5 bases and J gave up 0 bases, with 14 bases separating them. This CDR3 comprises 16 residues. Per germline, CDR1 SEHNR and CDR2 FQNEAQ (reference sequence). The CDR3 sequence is CASSPAGGYSYNEQFF. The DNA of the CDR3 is TGTGCCAGCAGCCCTGCTGGAGGCTACTCCTACAATGAGCAGTTCTTC.

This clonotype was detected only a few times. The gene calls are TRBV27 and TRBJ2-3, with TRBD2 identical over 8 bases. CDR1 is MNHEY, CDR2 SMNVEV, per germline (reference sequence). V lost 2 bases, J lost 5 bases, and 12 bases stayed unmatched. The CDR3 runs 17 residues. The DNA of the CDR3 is TGTGCCAGCAGTTTAAGGAGCGGGAGCACCTCAGGAGATACGCAGTATTTT. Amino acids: CASSLRSGSTSGDTQYF.

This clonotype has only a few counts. CDR3 sequence reads: CASSPPGPEAFF. In DNA form, the CDR3 reads TGTGCCAGCAGCCCTCCGGGGCCTGAAGCTTTCTTT. The chain carries TRBV7-9 and TRBJ1-1, with D possibly matching TRBD1 (5 bases). The CDR3 runs to 12 residues. The germline V and J ends were trimmed by 5 bases and 6 bases, with 10 bases remaining between them. Germline V lookup: CDR1 SEHNR, CDR2 FQNEAQ (reference sequence).

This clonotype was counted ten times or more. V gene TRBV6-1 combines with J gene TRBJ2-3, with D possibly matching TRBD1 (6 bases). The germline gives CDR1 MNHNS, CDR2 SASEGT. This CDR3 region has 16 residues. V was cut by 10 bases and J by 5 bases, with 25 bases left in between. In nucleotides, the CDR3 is TGTGCCACCGGGGATGGACAGCAGGCAGGTCGAGATACGCAGTATTTT. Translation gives CATGDGQQAGRDTQYF.

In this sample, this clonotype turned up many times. The CDR3 spells CSARVRMAETQYF. The CDR3 nucleotides read TGCAGTGCTAGAGTTCGAATGGCAGAGACCCAGTACTTC. The chain is built from TRBV20-1 and TRBJ2-5, with D uncertain. Germline V gene data show CDR1 as DFQATT and CDR2 as SNEGSKA (reference sequence). V lost 1 base to trimming and J lost 4 bases, with 10 bases between them. This CDR3 is 13 amino acids long.

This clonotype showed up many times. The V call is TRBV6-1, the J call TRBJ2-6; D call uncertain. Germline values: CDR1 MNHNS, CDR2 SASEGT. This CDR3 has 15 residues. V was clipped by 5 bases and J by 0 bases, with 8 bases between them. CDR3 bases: TGTGCCAGCAGTACGGCCTACTCTGGGGCCAACGTCCTGACTTTC. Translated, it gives CASSTAYSGANVLTF.

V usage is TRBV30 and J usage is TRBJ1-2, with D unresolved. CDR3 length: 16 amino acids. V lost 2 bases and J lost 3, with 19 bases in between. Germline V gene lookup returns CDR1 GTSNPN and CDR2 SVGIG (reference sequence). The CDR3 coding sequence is TGTGCCTGGAGTCAACCCGGACGGACGCAGGACTATGGCTACACCTTC. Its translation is CAWSQPGRTQDYGYTF. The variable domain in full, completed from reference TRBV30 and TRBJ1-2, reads SQTIHQWPATLVQPVGSPLSLECTVEGTSNPNLYWYRQAAGRGLQLLFYSVGIGQISSEVPQNLSASRPQDRQFILSSKKLLLSDSGFYLCAWSQPGRTQDYGYTFGSGTRLTVV.

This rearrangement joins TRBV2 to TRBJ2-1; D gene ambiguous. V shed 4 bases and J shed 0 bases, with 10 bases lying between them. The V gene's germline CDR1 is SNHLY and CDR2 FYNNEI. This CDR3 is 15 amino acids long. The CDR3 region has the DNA TGTGCCAGCAGTGTACGCGGAGCCTCCTACAATGAGCAGTTCTTC. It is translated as CASSVRGASYNEQFF. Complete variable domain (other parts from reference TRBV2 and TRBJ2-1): EPEVTQTPSHQVTQMGQEVILRCVPISNHLYFYWYRQILGQKVEFLVSFYNNEISEKSEIFDDQFSVERPDGSNFTLKIRSTKLEDSAMYFCASSVRGASYNEQFFGPGTRLTVL.

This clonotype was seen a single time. The CDR3 bases are TGTGCCAGCAGCTTAACCAGCTTGAACACTGAAGCTTTCTTT. Its translation: CASSLTSLNTEAFF. The chain joins TRBV28 to TRBJ1-1, with D unresolved. V lost 6 bases and J 0 bases, leaving 11 bases between the germline ends. CDR1 MDHEN and CDR2 SYDVKM come from the germline V gene. The CDR3 consists of 14 residues.

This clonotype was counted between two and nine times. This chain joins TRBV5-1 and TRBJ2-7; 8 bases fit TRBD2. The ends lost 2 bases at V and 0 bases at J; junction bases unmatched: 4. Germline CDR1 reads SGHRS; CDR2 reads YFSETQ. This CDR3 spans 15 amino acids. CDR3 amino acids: CASSFLSGSSYEQYF. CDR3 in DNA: TGCGCCAGCAGCTTCTTGAGCGGGAGCTCCTACGAGCAGTACTTC. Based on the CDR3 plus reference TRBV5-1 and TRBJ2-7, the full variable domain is KAGVTQTPRYLIKTRGQQVTLSCSPISGHRSVSWYQQTPGQGLQFLFEYFSETQRNKGNFPGRFSGRQFSNSRSEMNVSTLELGDSALYLCASSFLSGSSYEQYFGPGTRLTVT.

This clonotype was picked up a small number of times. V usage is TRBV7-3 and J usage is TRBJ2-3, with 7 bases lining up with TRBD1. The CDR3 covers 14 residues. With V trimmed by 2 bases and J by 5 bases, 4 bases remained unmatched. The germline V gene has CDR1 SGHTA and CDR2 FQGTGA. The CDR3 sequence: CASSLSGQLDTQYF. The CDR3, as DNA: TGTGCCAGCAGCTTATCGGGACAGTTAGATACGCAGTATTTT.

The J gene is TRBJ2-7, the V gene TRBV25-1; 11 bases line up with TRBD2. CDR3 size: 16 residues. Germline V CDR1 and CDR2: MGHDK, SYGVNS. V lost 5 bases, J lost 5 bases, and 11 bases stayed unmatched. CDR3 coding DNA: TGTGCCAGCAGTCCCCAAATACTAGCGGGAGAGAACGAGCAGTACTTC. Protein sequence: CASSPQILAGENEQYF.

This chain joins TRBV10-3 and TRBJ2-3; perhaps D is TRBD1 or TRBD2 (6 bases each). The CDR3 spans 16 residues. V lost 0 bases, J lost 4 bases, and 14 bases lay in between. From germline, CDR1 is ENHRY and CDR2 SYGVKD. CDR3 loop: CAISESKQGGADTQYF. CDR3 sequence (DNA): TGTGCCATCAGTGAGTCGAAACAGGGAGGAGCAGATACGCAGTATTTT.

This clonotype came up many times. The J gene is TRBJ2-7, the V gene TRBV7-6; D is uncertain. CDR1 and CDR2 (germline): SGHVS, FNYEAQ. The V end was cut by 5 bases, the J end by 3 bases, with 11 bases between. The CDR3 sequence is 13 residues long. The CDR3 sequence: CASSVGGGYEQYF. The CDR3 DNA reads TGTGCCAGCAGCGTCGGTGGCGGCTACGAGCAGTACTTC.

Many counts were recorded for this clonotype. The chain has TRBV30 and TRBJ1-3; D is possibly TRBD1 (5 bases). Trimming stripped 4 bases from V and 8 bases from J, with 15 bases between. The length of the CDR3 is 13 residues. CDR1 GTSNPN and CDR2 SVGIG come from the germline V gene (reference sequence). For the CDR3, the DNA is TGTGCCTGGACTGAGGGGCCCCGCGACACCATATATTTT. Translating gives CAWTEGPRDTIYF. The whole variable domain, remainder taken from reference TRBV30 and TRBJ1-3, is SQTIHQWPATLVQPVGSPLSLECTVEGTSNPNLYWYRQAAGRGLQLLFYSVGIGQISSEVPQNLSASRPQDRQFILSSKKLLLSDSGFYLCAWTEGPRDTIYFGEGSWLTVV.

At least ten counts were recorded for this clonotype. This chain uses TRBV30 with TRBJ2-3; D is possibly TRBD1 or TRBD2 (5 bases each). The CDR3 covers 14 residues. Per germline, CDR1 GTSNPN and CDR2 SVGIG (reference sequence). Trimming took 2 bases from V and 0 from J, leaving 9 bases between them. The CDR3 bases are TGTGCCTGGAGTTCGGGGCTTAGCACAGATACGCAGTATTTT. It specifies CAWSSGLSTDTQYF.

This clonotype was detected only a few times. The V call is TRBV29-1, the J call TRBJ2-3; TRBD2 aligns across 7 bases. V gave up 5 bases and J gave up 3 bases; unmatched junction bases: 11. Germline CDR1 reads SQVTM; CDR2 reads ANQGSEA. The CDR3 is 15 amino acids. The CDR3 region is CSVRKTGGRTDTQYF. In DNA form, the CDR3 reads TGCAGCGTTCGAAAAACGGGAGGACGAACAGATACGCAGTATTTT.

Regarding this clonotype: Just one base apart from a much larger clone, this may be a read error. CDR3 in DNA: TGCGCCAGCGGCCAACTTTTAGATGCGTCCTACGAGCAGTACTTC. Translation gives CASGQLLDASYEQYF. This sequence joins TRBV4-1 and TRBJ2-7, with D unclear. The CDR3 length is 15 residues. The germline V gene has CDR1 MGHRA and CDR2 YSYEKL.

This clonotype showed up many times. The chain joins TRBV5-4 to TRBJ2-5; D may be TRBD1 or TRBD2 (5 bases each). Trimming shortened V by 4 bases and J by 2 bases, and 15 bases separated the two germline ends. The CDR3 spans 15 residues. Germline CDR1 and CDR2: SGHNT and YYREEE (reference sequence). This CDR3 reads CASSQNSGRQETQYF. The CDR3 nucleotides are TGTGCCAGCAGCCAAAATTCGGGACGGCAAGAGACCCAGTACTTC.

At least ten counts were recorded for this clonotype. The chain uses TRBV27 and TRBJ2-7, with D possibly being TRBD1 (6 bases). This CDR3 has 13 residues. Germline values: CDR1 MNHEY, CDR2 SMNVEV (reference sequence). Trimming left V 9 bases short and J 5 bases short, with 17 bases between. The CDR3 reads CASASTGNHEQYF. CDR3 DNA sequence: TGTGCCAGTGCCTCCACAGGGAACCACGAGCAGTACTTC.

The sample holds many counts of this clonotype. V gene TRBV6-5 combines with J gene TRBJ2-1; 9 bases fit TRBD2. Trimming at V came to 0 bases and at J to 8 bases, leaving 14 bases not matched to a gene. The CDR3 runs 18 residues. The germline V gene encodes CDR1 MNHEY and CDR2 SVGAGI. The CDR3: CASSYSGRGRAPIHEQFF. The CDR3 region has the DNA TGTGCCAGCAGTTACTCGGGGCGCGGGAGGGCCCCGATACATGAGCAGTTCTTC.

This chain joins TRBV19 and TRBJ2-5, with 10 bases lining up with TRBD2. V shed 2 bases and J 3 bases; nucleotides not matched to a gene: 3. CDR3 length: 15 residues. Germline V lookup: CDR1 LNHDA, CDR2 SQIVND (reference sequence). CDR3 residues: CASSITSGTEETQYF. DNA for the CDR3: TGTGCCAGTAGTATAACTAGCGGGACCGAAGAGACCCAGTACTTC.

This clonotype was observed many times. CDR3 residues: CASSLPGTQLPYGYTF. CDR3 coding DNA: TGTGCCAGCAGTCTCCCCGGGACACAACTCCCCTATGGCTACACCTTC. The chain employs TRBV2 and TRBJ1-2, with D tentatively TRBD1 (6 bases). From germline, CDR1 is SNHLY and CDR2 FYNNEI. V dropped 5 bases and J dropped 4 bases, with 20 bases sitting between them. The CDR3 is 16 amino acids.